This is a list of T cell receptor beta chains from one sample in a study of beta chain features in type 1 diabetes. TCRdb's table, derived via immunoSEQ multiplex PCR, lists solely in-frame clones and lacks some. The top ten hold about 0.1% of the sample, which has some 170,000 clones, roughly 60% seen once. Sample: naive CD4+ T cells from blood. These receptor sequences come from a man younger than 45 with type 1 diabetes. The CDR3 runs from the conserved cysteine through the conserved F or W. The D gene is left open where the match is weak. Rows give clone size only sometimes, using once, few, many, or a class for an expanded clone.

TGTGCCAGCAGCGTAGGGTGGGCGCAAGAGACCCAGTACTTC	CASSVGWAQETQYF	NA	NA	14	TRBV9	TRBJ2-5
TGTGCCTGGAGTGTTGTGGGTAGGAGCGATGAGCAGTTCTTC	CAWSVVGRSDEQFF	few	NA	14	TRBV30	TRBJ2-1
TGTGCCAGCAGTTCCACACGGGCCAGTGGCACAGATACGCAGTATTTT	CASSSTRASGTDTQYF	few	NA	16	TRBV7-2	TRBJ2-3
TGTGCCAGCAGTGAAGGCAGGAGACTCAATAGCAATCAGCCCCAGCATTTT	CASSEGRRLNSNQPQHF	NA	NA	17	TRBV6-1	TRBJ1-5
TGCAGTGCTAGTGATAATGAGCAGTTCTTC	CSASDNEQFF	once	NA	10	TRBV20-1	TRBJ2-1
TGTGCCTGGCCGATTCAGGGGGACAATACACCCCTCCACTTT	CAWPIQGDNTPLHF	NA	TRBD1	14	TRBV30	TRBJ1-6
TGTGCCTGGAACTTGGCGGTGGATGGCTACACCTTC	CAWNLAVDGYTF	NA	NA	12	TRBV30	TRBJ1-2
TGCAGCGTCGCAACGACAGATACTAGCACAGATACGCAGTATTTT	CSVATTDTSTDTQYF	few	NA	15	TRBV29-1	TRBJ2-3
TGTGCCTGGAGTGGGACCTACGAGCAGTACTTC	CAWSGTYEQYF	NA	NA	11	TRBV30	TRBJ2-7
TGTGCTAGCAGCTTGTTGGTGGGGGGCACAGATACGCAGTATTTT	CASSLLVGGTDTQYF	NA	NA	15	TRBV7-7	TRBJ2-3
TGCAGCGTTCTGACAGGGAACACCGGGGAGCTGTTTTTT	CSVLTGNTGELFF	NA	NA	13	TRBV29-1	TRBJ2-2
TGTGCCAGCAGCTTAACTGGGGGCGGGAACACTGAAGCTTTCTTT	CASSLTGGGNTEAFF	few	NA	15	TRBV13	TRBJ1-1